A selection of T cell receptor beta chains follows, all from one sample in a study of T cells and Merkel cell carcinoma outcomes. TCRdb keeps only in-frame clones here, not all; method: immunoSEQ multiplex PCR. The sample includes approximately 20,000 clones, over 75% of them seen just once. The sample taken for sequencing was tumor tissue from Merkel cell carcinoma. The receptors derive from a human donor with Merkel cell carcinoma. Each CDR3 is given with its conserved first and last residue. Some rows have no size entry. The others give once, few or many, or a class for an expanded clone.

>TRBV6-6|TRBJ1-1|.
CASSLEAANTEAFF
>TRBV25-1|TRBJ1-1|once
CASRKTVYTEAFF
>TRBV11-1|TRBJ2-3|.
CASSPSLTDTQYF
>TRBV4-1|TRBJ2-7|once
CASSQGVGSYEQYF
>TRBV11-2|TRBJ1-2|few
CASRDSNNYGYTF
>TRBV9|TRBJ1-2|.
CASSVGTGGPGYGYTF
>TRBV28|TRBJ2-5|.
CASRKGGQETQYF
>TRBV5-1|TRBJ1-1|.
CASSPAIGEAFF
>TRBV10-3|TRBJ2-2|.
CAISGGTNTGELFF
>TRBV30|TRBJ2-5|.
CAWSVSHKETQYF
>TRBV10-3|TRBJ1-6|.
CAISDSRGANSPLHF
>TRBV4-2|TRBJ2-3|once
CASSQVDRAGALRTDTQYF
>TRBV15|TRBJ2-3|once
CATSRDARSTDTQYF
>TRBV5-1|TRBJ1-5|.
CASSLTGVQPQHF
>TRBV5-1|TRBJ2-3|.
CASSLVQGAVVGYF
>TRBV13|TRBJ1-2|.
CASSLGQGRGGTF
>TRBV5-1|TRBJ2-2|.
CASSFREAGELFF
>TRBV7-9|TRBJ2-5|.
CASSLGQETQYF
>TRBV7-8|TRBJ1-1|.
CASSFPAEPGHPNTEAFF
>TRBV11-2|TRBJ2-3|.
CASSYRGGLWAGDTQYF
>TRBV14|TRBJ2-7|.
CASSLMGHYEQYF
>TRBV29-1|TRBJ2-2|.
CSVRKGTNTGELFF
>TRBV7-9|TRBJ2-1|once
CASSSPQGGPYGSYNEQFF
>TRBV18|TRBJ2-7|few
CASSPGISLYEQYF
>TRBV5-6|TRBJ1-1|.
CASSFYRGLGEAFF
>TRBV19|TRBJ2-7|few
CASSDGPYEQYF
>TRBV7-3|TRBJ1-1|.
CASSLTVENTEAFF
>TRBV6-1|TRBJ2-7|.
CASSGERMYEQYF
>TRBV5-6|TRBJ2-7|few
CASSLSGSEYF
>TRBV7-9|TRBJ2-7|few
CAGARQSSYEQYF
>TRBV4-2|TRBJ2-7|.
CASSQENLPGHSNEQYF
>TRBV6-6|TRBJ1-6|.
CASRGDRLNSPLHF
>TRBV19|TRBJ1-5|.
CASIGSDSNQPQHF
>TRBV4-1|TRBJ2-5|.
CASSQDRGETQYF